These 24 T cell receptor beta chains were all obtained from the same sample, sequenced in a study of cytomegalovirus exposure and HLA in healthy donors. 13 Jbeta primers and 60 Vbeta primers were used for the PCR. TCRdb's table, derived via immunoSEQ multiplex PCR, lists solely in-frame clones and lacks some. The sample carries roughly 150,000 clones, approximately 70% recorded once. Sequenced sample: PBMCs. These receptors were taken from a woman between 18 and 29 years old in good health and CMV-seropositive.

The rearrangement uses TRBV30 and TRBJ1-2; D gene unclear. The germline CDR1 and CDR2 sequences are GTSNPN and SVGIG (reference sequence). The CDR3 length is 13 residues. Trimming removed 3 bases at V and 4 bases at J, with 12 bases between. The CDR3 loop is CAWREEGSYGYTF. CDR3 DNA sequence: TGTGCCTGGAGGGAGGAAGGCTCCTATGGCTACACCTTC.

This clone was detected once. This rearrangement joins TRBV11-2 to TRBJ2-7, with 10 bases matching TRBD1. The CDR3 extends over 14 amino acids. V trimming: 5 bases; J trimming: 2 bases; junction bases outside the gene matches: 3. Germline assignment: CDR1 SGHAT and CDR2 FQNNGV. The CDR3 is CASSPGTGAYEQYF. For the CDR3, the DNA is TGTGCCAGCAGCCCCGGGACAGGGGCCTACGAGCAGTACTTC. Complete variable domain (other parts from reference TRBV11-2 and TRBJ2-7): EAGVAQSPRYKIIEKRQSVAFWCNPISGHATLYWYQQILGQGPKLLIQFQNNGVVDDSQLPKDRFSAERLKGVDSTLKIQPAKLEDSAVYLCASSPGTGAYEQYFGPGTRLTVT.

The chain has TRBV19 and TRBJ1-3, with no clear D. Between the trimmed V and J ends, which lost 6 bases and 0 bases, there was a span of 9 bases. CDR1 is LNHDA and CDR2 is SQIVND in the germline V gene (reference sequence). The CDR3 consists of 14 residues. The CDR3 nucleotides are TGTGCCAGTAGGGACGGGAGCTCTGGAAACACCATATATTTT. It encodes CASRDGSSGNTIYF. Full variable domain (missing parts from reference TRBV19 and TRBJ1-3): DGGITQSPKYLFRKEGQNVTLSCEQNLNHDAMYWYRQDPGQGLRLIYYSQIVNDFQKGDIAEGYSVSREKKESFPLTVTSAQKNPTAFYLCASRDGSSGNTIYFGEGSWLTVV.

The J gene is TRBJ2-3, the V gene TRBV6-5, with 16 nucleotides matching TRBD2. This CDR3 comprises 15 residues. Germline assignment: CDR1 MNHEY and CDR2 SVGAGI. V lost 5 bases and J lost 8; bases outside the gene matches: 4. The CDR3, as DNA: TGTGCCAGCAGTCCGGGACTAGCGGGGGGGCTTACGCAGTATTTT. The encoded protein is CASSPGLAGGLTQYF.

Details on this clone: Its ends do not fully match the called genes, so a read error is possible. The chain joins TRBV2 to TRBJ2-2; D is perhaps TRBD2 (6 bases). The germline CDR1 and CDR2 sequences are SNHLY and FYNNEI. The CDR3 covers 12 residues. In DNA form, the CDR3 reads TGTGCCACCCGACTCGACACCGGGGGGCTGTTTTTT. Translated, it gives CATRLDTGGLFF.

The chain couples TRBV6-6 to TRBJ1-3; 7 bases fit TRBD1. CDR1 is MNHNY and CDR2 is SVGAGI in the germline V gene (reference sequence). The CDR3 is 14 amino acids. The J segment lost 3 bases and the V segment lost 4 bases, leaving 3 bases of the junction unmatched. In nucleotides, the CDR3 is TGTGCCAGCAGTTTAACAGGGGTTGGAAACACCATATATTTT. Amino acids: CASSLTGVGNTIYF.

This clone turned up a few times. The J gene is TRBJ2-3, the V gene TRBV15; TRBD2 is a possible D gene (7 bases). V dropped 8 bases and J dropped 2 bases, with 14 bases sitting between them. This CDR3 comprises 14 residues. CDR1 and CDR2 from the germline V gene are LNHNV and YYDKDF (reference sequence). The CDR3 protein is CATEGGGNTDTQYF. The CDR3 DNA follows: TGTGCCACCGAAGGGGGGGGGAACACAGATACGCAGTATTTT.

This clone was detected only once. The chain links TRBV19 to TRBJ2-7; perhaps TRBD1 as D (6 bases). Trimming stripped 5 bases from V and 1 base from J, with 30 bases between. The CDR3 totals 20 residues. From germline, CDR1 is LNHDA and CDR2 SQIVND (reference sequence). Here the CDR3 reads CASSQTTGRTGKGRSYEQYF. Written as DNA, the CDR3 is TGTGCCAGTAGTCAAACAACAGGGAGAACGGGGAAAGGTCGGTCCTACGAGCAGTACTTC.

DNA for the CDR3: TGTGCCAGCACCAGGACAGGGGGCACTGAAGCTTTCTTT. Its translation is CASTRTGGTEAFF. This sequence joins TRBV6-5 and TRBJ1-1, with TRBD1 matching over 10 bases. Germline CDR1 reads MNHEY; CDR2 reads SVGAGI. This CDR3 is 13 amino acids long. V lost 7 bases to trimming and J lost 4 bases; unmatched junction nucleotides: 3.

There are a few counts of this clone. The chain couples TRBV15 to TRBJ2-1; 8 bases are shared with TRBD2. J lost 4 bases, V lost 2 bases, and 1 base had no gene match. The CDR3 runs 14 residues. Germline V CDR1 and CDR2: LNHNV, YYDKDF (reference sequence). The DNA of the CDR3 is TGTGCCACCAGCAGAACGGGAGGGTACAATGAGCAGTTCTTC. It codes for CATSRTGGYNEQFF.

This clone was seen more than once but under ten times. This chain uses TRBV27 with TRBJ2-7; the match to TRBD1 covers 9 bases. Germline loops: CDR1 MNHEY, CDR2 SMNVEV (reference sequence). The V gene end was trimmed by 4 bases and the J gene end by 7 bases; junction bases not matched to a gene: 11. The CDR3 runs 15 residues. CDR3 in amino acids: CASSSGTGLRGEQYF. CDR3 DNA sequence: TGTGCCAGCAGTTCGGGGACAGGGCTACGAGGTGAGCAGTACTTC.

CDR3 amino acids: CASSPRLAGRYEQYF. CDR3 nucleotide sequence: TGTGCCAGCAGCCCCAGACTAGCGGGACGCTACGAGCAGTACTTC. The chain is built from TRBV27 and TRBJ2-7; 11 positions match TRBD2. Germline loops: CDR1 MNHEY, CDR2 SMNVEV (reference sequence). The CDR3 totals 15 residues. The ends lost 6 bases at V and 3 bases at J; junction bases unmatched: 7.

The CDR3 spells CASRAGQGATEAFF. CDR3 sequence (DNA): TGTGCCAGCAGGGCGGGACAGGGTGCCACTGAAGCTTTCTTT. V is TRBV6-1 and J is TRBJ1-1; 9 positions match TRBD1. There are 14 residues in the CDR3. CDR1 and CDR2 from the germline V gene are MNHNS and SASEGT. The junction had 6 bases not matched to a gene; V was cut back by 6 bases and J by 4 bases.

This clone was picked up one time. V is TRBV7-2 and J is TRBJ1-4; D is perhaps TRBD1 (5 bases). This CDR3 is 13 amino acids long. V lost 4 bases to trimming and J lost 10 bases, with 13 bases between them. In germline, CDR1 is SGHTA, CDR2 FQGNSA. The CDR3 coding sequence is TGTGCCAGCAGCTCGGACTGGGGGGGAAAACTGTTTTTT. It specifies CASSSDWGGKLFF.

CDR3 DNA: TGTGCCAGCAGGGCGGCAGGGGGGCTTGAGACCCAGTACTTC. This sequence encodes CASRAAGGLETQYF. The V gene is TRBV2, the J gene TRBJ2-5, with a possible D match to TRBD1 (7 bases). CDR1 is SNHLY, CDR2 FYNNEI, per germline. The ends were cut back, 6 bases at V and 5 bases at J, with 16 bases in the middle. The CDR3 runs 14 residues.

V gene TRBV7-3 combines with J gene TRBJ2-1; 12 positions match TRBD2. The J segment lost 10 bases and the V segment lost 4 bases, leaving 8 bases of the junction unmatched. The CDR3 runs to 15 residues. Germline V gene data show CDR1 as SGHTA and CDR2 as FQGTGA. The CDR3 loop reads CASSSQGLAGDEQFF. In DNA, the CDR3 is TGTGCCAGCAGCTCCCAGGGACTAGCGGGCGACGAGCAGTTCTTC.

The rearrangement links TRBV7-3 to TRBJ2-1, with a weak D call TRBD2 (6 bases). V was shortened by 2 bases and J by 0 bases, with 14 bases between the two germline ends. The CDR3 contains 17 residues. Germline assignment: CDR1 SGHTA and CDR2 FQGTGA. The CDR3 here is CASSLHGAGSSYNEQFF. CDR3 DNA sequence: TGTGCCAGCAGCTTACATGGGGCCGGGAGCTCCTACAATGAGCAGTTCTTC.

This clone appeared a single time. The V call is TRBV7-9, the J call TRBJ2-7, with 10 bases matching TRBD1. V shed 5 bases, J shed 1 base, and the junction held 2 bases outside the gene matches. The CDR3 spans 14 residues. CDR1 is SEHNR and CDR2 is FQNEAQ in the germline V gene (reference sequence). The CDR3 DNA reads as TGTGCCAGCAGCCGGGACAGGGGTTCCTACGAGCAGTACTTC. Its protein product is CASSRDRGSYEQYF.

The chain has TRBV18 and TRBJ2-7; TRBD1 aligns across 9 bases. There are 14 residues in the CDR3. Germline-derived CDR1 and CDR2 are KGHSH and LQKENI. V lost 4 bases to trimming and J lost 3 bases; unmatched junction nucleotides: 4. CDR3 in amino acids: CASSQGQGGYEQYF. The CDR3 DNA reads as TGTGCCAGCTCACAGGGACAGGGAGGCTACGAGCAGTACTTC. The full variable domain, in which reference TRBV18 and TRBJ2-7 provide the parts outside the CDR3, is NAGVMQNPRHLVRRRGQEARLRCSPMKGHSHVYWYRQLPEEGLKFMVYLQKENIIDESGMPKERFSAEFPKEGPSILRIQQVVRGDSAAYFCASSQGQGGYEQYFGPGTRLTVT.

The chain uses TRBV6-6 and TRBJ2-5, with D hard to call. The V end lost 0 bases, the J end lost 1 base, and 6 bases lay between the germline ends. CDR1 MNHNY and CDR2 SVGAGI come from the germline V gene (reference sequence). This CDR3 contains 14 residues. In DNA form, the CDR3 reads TGTGCCAGCAGTTACTCGAGGTCCCAAGAGACCCAGTACTTC. It translates to CASSYSRSQETQYF.

The rearrangement uses TRBV7-3 and TRBJ2-3; D uncertain. Trimming left V 0 bases short and J 2 bases short, with 3 bases between. Per germline, CDR1 SGHTA and CDR2 FQGTGA. The CDR3 is 13 residues long. In nucleotides, the CDR3 is TGTGCCAGCAGCTTAACGGCCACAGATACGCAGTATTTT. Residues: CASSLTATDTQYF.

The V and J genes are TRBV28 and TRBJ2-7; no definite D call. V dropped 5 bases and J dropped 6 bases, with 11 bases sitting between them. The CDR3 spans 12 residues. Per the germline V gene, CDR1 is MDHEN and CDR2 is SYDVKM. The CDR3: CASSLPAFEQYF. In DNA form, the CDR3 reads TGTGCCAGCAGTCTGCCTGCGTTCGAGCAGTACTTC.

The chain joins TRBV19 to TRBJ2-7, with TRBD1 as a possible D gene (5 bases). Trimming shortened V by 3 bases and J by 0 bases, and 6 bases separated the two germline ends. Per germline, CDR1 LNHDA and CDR2 SQIVND (reference sequence). CDR3 length: 13 amino acids. This CDR3 is CASSIDSSYEQYF. The CDR3 nucleotides read TGTGCCAGTAGTATCGACAGCTCCTACGAGCAGTACTTC.

The rearrangement links TRBV18 to TRBJ2-1; maybe TRBD2 (7 bases). CDR1 is KGHSH, CDR2 LQKENI, per germline. The V gene lost 4 bases and the J gene lost 3 bases, with 16 bases spanning the gap. The CDR3 runs 16 residues. The CDR3, as DNA: TGTGCCAGCTCACTCCGCGGGGGACATTACTACAATGAGCAGTTCTTC. As protein: CASSLRGGHYYNEQFF.